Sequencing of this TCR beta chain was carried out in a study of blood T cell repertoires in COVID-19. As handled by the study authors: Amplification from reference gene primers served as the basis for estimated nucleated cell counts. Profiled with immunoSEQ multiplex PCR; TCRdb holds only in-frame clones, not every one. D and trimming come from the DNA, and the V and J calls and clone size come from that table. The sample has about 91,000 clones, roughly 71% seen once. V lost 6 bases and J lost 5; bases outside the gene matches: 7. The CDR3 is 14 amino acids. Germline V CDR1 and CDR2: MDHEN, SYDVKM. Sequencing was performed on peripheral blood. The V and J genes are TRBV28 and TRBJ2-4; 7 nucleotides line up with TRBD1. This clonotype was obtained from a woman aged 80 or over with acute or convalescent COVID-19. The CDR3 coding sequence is TGTGCCAGCAGGTCCGGGACAGCGGAAAACATTCAGTACTTC. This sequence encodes CASRSGTAENIQYF.